Presented here are 27 T cell receptor beta chains from one specimen sequenced in a study of T cells in Graves' hyperthyroidism and ophthalmopathy. TCR beta CDR3 regions were amplified from RNA. First-round RT-PCR with HTBI primers amplified the TCR CDR3 region. TCRdb reprocessed the multiplex PCR reads with MiXCR, giving one entry per CDR3 protein. The sample carries more than 650,000 distinct CDR3 sequences, 12% to 15% recorded once. The sequenced sample was blood. All receptors come from a young woman with Graves' hyperthyroidism.

This clonotype was observed at least ten times. The chain carries TRBV28 and TRBJ1-4, with D unclear. CDR1 MDHEN and CDR2 SYDVKM come from the germline V gene. CDR3 size: 14 residues. The V end was cut by 3 bases, the J end by 6 bases, with 11 bases between. CDR3: CASSFGGLDEKLFF. In DNA, the CDR3 is TGTGCCAGCAGTTTCGGAGGGTTGGATGAAAAACTGTTTTTT.

This clonotype was picked up a small number of times. Since a much larger clone is just one base distant, this may be a read error. This chain connects TRBV18 to TRBJ1-5; tentatively, D is TRBD1 (6 bases). The CDR3 has 13 amino acids. Germline lookup yields CDR1 KGHSH and CDR2 LQKENI. The CDR3 loop is CARSQGRDQPQHF. The DNA for the CDR3 is TGTGCCCGCTCACAGGGTCGGGATCAGCCCCAGCATTTT.

This clonotype has a count of ten or more. The chain carries TRBV28 and TRBJ2-7; TRBD1 matches 11 bases. CDR3 length equals 15 residues. Germline CDR1 MDHEN, CDR2 SYDVKM. With 6 bases clipped from V and 3 bases from J, the junction kept 7 bases outside the gene matches. The CDR3 nucleotides are TGTGCCAGCAGCGCTCCGGGACAGGGGGTCTACGAGCAGTACTTC. Protein product: CASSAPGQGVYEQYF. Full variable domain (missing parts from reference TRBV28 and TRBJ2-7): DVKVTQSSRYLVKRTGEKVFLECVQDMDHENMFWYRQDPGLGLRLIYFSYDVKMKEKGDIPEGYSVSREKKERFSLILESASTNQTSMYLCASSAPGQGVYEQYFGPGTRLTVT.

This clonotype has a count of ten or more. The chain has TRBV27 and TRBJ1-5; no firm D call. The CDR3 spans 14 residues. Germline values: CDR1 MNHEY, CDR2 SMNVEV (reference sequence). V gave up 4 bases and J gave up 0 bases, with 7 bases separating them. As DNA, the CDR3 is TGTGCCAGCAGTTATATGGGTAGCAATCAGCCCCAGCATTTT. Translation gives CASSYMGSNQPQHF.

In regard to this clonotype: A much larger clone lies a single base off, so this may be a read error. The rearrangement links TRBV20-1 to TRBJ2-1; 7 bases fit TRBD2. CDR3 length: 16 residues. Germline V CDR1 and CDR2: DFQATT, SNEGSKA (reference sequence). V trimming: 0 bases; J trimming: 2 bases; junction bases outside the gene matches: 7. The CDR3 bases are TGCAGTGCTAGAGACCCAGCGGGAAGTCCCTACAATGAGCAGTTCTTC. It codes for CSARDPAGSPYNEQFF.

This clonotype was detected ten times or more. The chain links TRBV5-8 to TRBJ1-2; no reliable D call. Germline V gives CDR1 SGHTS, CDR2 YDEGEE. The V gene lost 2 bases and the J gene lost 1 base, with 12 bases spanning the gap. The CDR3 spans 15 residues. CDR3 in amino acids: CASSFGRRYNYGYTF. CDR3 DNA sequence: TGTGCCAGCAGCTTCGGCAGACGTTATAACTATGGCTACACCTTC.

This clonotype was seen more than once but under ten times. The CDR3 DNA reads TGTGCCAGCAGTGAAAAGGGACAGCGATTTGACTATGGCTACACCTTC. As protein: CASSEKGQRFDYGYTF. The chain has TRBV6-1 and TRBJ1-2; TRBD1 agrees at 7 bases. Trimming took 2 bases from V and 3 from J; bases not matched to a gene: 9. CDR1 and CDR2 from the germline V gene are MNHNS and SASEGT. The CDR3 consists of 16 residues.

This clonotype was seen repeatedly, ten times or more. The gene calls are TRBV5-1 and TRBJ1-4; 7 bases line up with TRBD1. V lost 5 bases, J lost 7 bases, and 14 bases stayed unmatched. This CDR3 contains 16 residues. Germline V gene data show CDR1 as SGHRS and CDR2 as YFSETQ. The CDR3 nucleotides are TGCGCCAGCAGAGAGGGGGCAGGCGAACCCCGTGAAAAACTGTTTTTT. Translating it yields CASREGAGEPREKLFF. Complete variable domain (other parts from reference TRBV5-1 and TRBJ1-4): KAGVTQTPRYLIKTRGQQVTLSCSPISGHRSVSWYQQTPGQGLQFLFEYFSETQRNKGNFPGRFSGRQFSNSRSEMNVSTLELGDSALYLCASREGAGEPREKLFFGSGTQLSVL.

The sample holds many counts of this clonotype. The chain combines TRBV6-1 with TRBJ2-7; 11 bases are shared with TRBD2. Germline V gene data show CDR1 as MNHNS and CDR2 as SASEGT. The trim removed 5 bases at V and 2 bases at J, leaving 5 bases unmatched. The CDR3 consists of 15 residues. CDR3 region: CASSLAGGRTYEQYF. In DNA, the CDR3 is TGTGCCAGCAGTTTAGCGGGAGGGCGGACCTACGAGCAGTACTTC.

This clonotype has a count of ten or more. The chain uses TRBV24-1 and TRBJ2-5, with TRBD1 matching 7 bases. The V gene's germline CDR1 is KGHDR and CDR2 SFDVKD. This CDR3 spans 15 amino acids. V lost 2 bases, J lost 2 bases, and 4 bases stayed unmatched. CDR3 amino acids: CATSDYDRVQETQYF. CDR3 in DNA: TGTGCCACCAGTGATTACGACAGGGTTCAAGAGACCCAGTACTTC.

This sequence joins TRBV12-3 or TRBV12-4 and TRBJ2-4; tentatively, D is TRBD2 (5 bases). The V end was cut by 4 bases, the J end by 11 bases, with 15 bases between. CDR3 length: 13 amino acids. DNA for the CDR3: TGTGCCAGCAGTTCCTATAGGGAGAACGTTCAGTACTTC. This encodes CASSSYRENVQYF.

The chain employs TRBV19 and TRBJ1-5; 7 bases line up with TRBD1. V trimming: 7 bases; J trimming: 5 bases; junction bases outside the gene matches: 5. The CDR3 consists of 13 residues. Germline CDR1 LNHDA, CDR2 SQIVND (reference sequence). DNA for the CDR3: TGTGCCAGTAAGTCAGGGGGATATCAGCCCCAGCATTTT. Translated: CASKSGGYQPQHF.

This clonotype turned up a few times. CDR3 loop: CASSFPQPGQAAWGYEQYF. The CDR3 coding sequence is TGTGCCAGCAGCTTTCCTCAGCCGGGACAGGCGGCGTGGGGGTACGAGCAGTACTTC. This chain uses TRBV7-9 with TRBJ2-7; 8 bases fit TRBD1. The CDR3 covers 19 residues. V gave up 3 bases and J gave up 4 bases; unmatched junction bases: 20. Germline V CDR1 and CDR2: SEHNR, FQNEAQ (reference sequence). The variable domain in full, completed from reference TRBV7-9 and TRBJ2-7, reads DTGVSQNPRHKITKRGQNVTFRCDPISEHNRLYWYRQTLGQGPEFLTYFQNEAQLEKSRLLSDRFSAERPKGSFSTLEIQRTEQGDSAMYLCASSFPQPGQAAWGYEQYFGPGTRLTVT.

This clonotype was picked up many times. The chain joins TRBV3-1 to TRBJ1-5, with a tentative D call TRBD1 (5 bases). There are 15 residues in the CDR3. V lost 8 bases and J lost 0, with 14 bases in between. Germline loops: CDR1 LGHDT, CDR2 YNNKEL (reference sequence). DNA for the CDR3: TGTGCCAGCTTGGGGGGACTTTATAGCAATCAGCCCCAGCATTTT. Translated: CASLGGLYSNQPQHF.

This clonotype was recorded many times. V and J are TRBV30 and TRBJ1-3; D might be TRBD1 (5 bases). This CDR3 comprises 15 residues. Between the trimmed V and J ends, which lost 1 base and 0 bases, there was a span of 10 bases. Germline loops: CDR1 GTSNPN, CDR2 SVGIG (reference sequence). CDR3 DNA: TGTGCCTGGAGTGGGACATCCTTCTCTGGAAACACCATATATTTT. Its translation: CAWSGTSFSGNTIYF.

The sample holds many counts of this clonotype. This chain uses TRBV18 with TRBJ1-1; 8 bases align to TRBD1. Germline V lookup: CDR1 KGHSH, CDR2 LQKENI. The CDR3 is 16 amino acids. With 0 bases clipped from V and 2 bases from J, the junction kept 5 bases outside the gene matches. Here the CDR3 DNA reads TGTGCCAGCTCACCACCTGGGGACAGGTCTAACACTGAAGCTTTCTTT. It yields the protein CASSPPGDRSNTEAFF.

This clonotype was observed many times. The chain recombines TRBV12-3 or TRBV12-4 with TRBJ1-2; D not certain. V was pared by 5 bases and J by 4 bases, with 11 bases between. CDR3 length: 13 amino acids. This CDR3 is CASSAGPGYGYTF. In DNA, the CDR3 is TGTGCCAGCAGTGCGGGCCCCGGCTATGGCTACACCTTC.

This clonotype was observed a handful of times. The chain employs TRBV7-8 and TRBJ2-1, with D possibly matching TRBD2 (6 bases). CDR3 length equals 18 residues. Trimming took off 4 bases at V and 1 base at J, with 20 bases between the two ends. CDR1 and CDR2 (germline): SGHVS, FQNEAQ. The CDR3 coding sequence is TGTGCCAGCAGCTCCTCCCCGGGTCCGGGAGAATCCTACAATGAGCAGTTCTTC. Translating it yields CASSSSPGPGESYNEQFF.

Only a few counts were recorded for this clonotype. The rearrangement uses TRBV11-3 and TRBJ2-1, with D possibly called TRBD1 or TRBD2 (5 bases each). CDR1 is SGHNT, CDR2 YENEEA, per germline. This CDR3 region has 17 residues. The V gene lost 4 bases and the J gene lost 4 bases, with 20 bases spanning the gap. The CDR3 sequence: CASSSTDFSGNYNEQFF. The CDR3 DNA reads as TGTGCCAGCAGCTCGACAGATTTCTCCGGGAATTACAATGAGCAGTTCTTC.

This clonotype was found many times. This chain uses TRBV30 with TRBJ1-5; D is ambiguous. CDR1 is GTSNPN and CDR2 is SVGIG in the germline V gene (reference sequence). CDR3 length equals 14 residues. With 2 bases removed from V and 4 bases from J, the gap between germline ends came to 12 bases. The CDR3 protein is CAWSRMAVNQPQHF. Written as DNA, the CDR3 is TGTGCCTGGAGTAGGATGGCGGTGAATCAGCCCCAGCATTTT.

This clonotype came up many times. The chain has TRBV12-3 or TRBV12-4 and TRBJ2-7, with unresolved D. This CDR3 has 12 amino acids. V was cut by 3 bases and J by 5 bases, with 8 bases left in between. CDR3 protein: CASSFLSHEQYF. The CDR3 region has the DNA TGTGCCAGCAGTTTTCTGTCCCACGAGCAGTACTTC.

This rearrangement joins TRBV30 to TRBJ1-2; 8 bases agree with TRBD1. The CDR3 is made up of 11 amino acids. V was clipped by 4 bases and J by 8 bases; unmatched bases: 3. CDR1 and CDR2 from the germline V gene are GTSNPN and SVGIG (reference sequence). The CDR3 DNA reads as TGTGCCTGGAAGGACAGGGCGGGCTACACCTTC. This codes for CAWKDRAGYTF. Filled out from reference TRBV30 and TRBJ1-2, the complete variable domain reads SQTIHQWPATLVQPVGSPLSLECTVEGTSNPNLYWYRQAAGRGLQLLFYSVGIGQISSEVPQNLSASRPQDRQFILSSKKLLLSDSGFYLCAWKDRAGYTFGSGTRLTVV.

This clonotype occurred many times. The V gene is TRBV20-1, the J gene TRBJ2-5; D is possibly TRBD2 (7 bases). Deletions cut 0 bases from V and 3 bases from J, with 11 bases between. Germline assignment: CDR1 DFQATT and CDR2 SNEGSKA (reference sequence). The CDR3 contains 14 residues. The CDR3: CSAREGGGEETQYF. The CDR3 DNA reads as TGCAGTGCTAGAGAAGGGGGGGGGGAAGAGACCCAGTACTTC.

This clonotype was found a few times. The chain carries TRBV5-1 and TRBJ1-2, with 7 nucleotides matching TRBD1. The CDR3 runs to 16 residues. Germline V lookup: CDR1 SGHRS, CDR2 YFSETQ. The J segment lost 0 bases and the V segment lost 4 bases, leaving 9 bases of the junction unmatched. CDR3 nucleotide sequence: TGCGCCAGCAGCCCGGGGGACAGAGTAGCTAACTATGGCTACACCTTC. Residues: CASSPGDRVANYGYTF.

The rearrangement links TRBV20-1 to TRBJ1-2; tentative D call: TRBD1 (5 bases). The germline V gene has CDR1 DFQATT and CDR2 SNEGSKA (reference sequence). Trimming removed 3 bases from V and 5 bases from J, with 28 bases in between. There are 18 residues in the CDR3. The CDR3 nucleotides are TGCAGTGCTAGTTCGGCAGGTAGACTAACAGGTCCCTCGTATGGCTACACCTTC. Its protein is CSASSAGRLTGPSYGYTF.

This clonotype was seen at least ten times. This sequence joins TRBV30 and TRBJ2-5; 7 nucleotides match TRBD2. The trim removed 7 bases at V and 5 bases at J, leaving 13 bases unmatched. CDR3 length: 14 amino acids. Per the germline V gene, CDR1 is GTSNPN and CDR2 is SVGIG (reference sequence). Here the CDR3 DNA reads TGTGCCTCCAAAAGCGGGACCGCTCGGGAGACCCAGTACTTC. Protein sequence: CASKSGTARETQYF.

This clonotype has at least ten counts. J is TRBJ2-5 and V is TRBV24-1, with D perhaps TRBD2 (6 bases). Per germline, CDR1 KGHDR and CDR2 SFDVKD. This CDR3 has 12 residues. Between the trimmed V and J ends, which lost 9 bases and 5 bases, there was a span of 12 bases. CDR3 coding DNA: TGTGCCACCCGGGGACTTCGGGAGACCCAGTACTTC. Its translation: CATRGLRETQYF.